This is a list of T cell receptor beta chains from one sample in a study of cytomegalovirus exposure and HLA in healthy donors. TCRdb's table, derived via immunoSEQ multiplex PCR, lists solely in-frame clones and lacks some. The table includes roughly 280,000 clones, 80% to 90% detected once. Specimen: PBMCs. The source of these receptors is a woman between 18 and 30 years old in good health and CMV-seronegative. The CDR3 runs from the conserved cysteine through the conserved F or W. The D gene is left open where the match is weak. Size is omitted from some rows. Given values are once, few, many or a class for expanded clones.

V gene	J gene	CDR3 length	clone size	D gene	CDR3 DNA	CDR3 protein
TRBV10-2	TRBJ1-2	16	.	.	TGCGCCACCCGAACTCCCCGGGACTTCCAGTCTTATGGCTACACCTTC	CATRTPRDFQSYGYTF
TRBV6-5	TRBJ2-7	15	.	TRBD1	TGTGCCAGCAGTTTCGATGGACAGGGGGGTTACGAGCAGTACTTC	CASSFDGQGGYEQYF
TRBV5-1	TRBJ2-1	15	.	.	TGCGCCAGCAGCTTGACGGGGAATAACTACAATGAGCAGTTCTTC	CASSLTGNNYNEQFF
TRBV28	TRBJ1-2	15	.	.	TGTGCCAGCAGTTTACAATGGGGGGTCGGGAAGGGCTACACCTTC	CASSLQWGVGKGYTF
TRBV7-2	TRBJ1-2	15	.	TRBD1	TGTGCCAGCAGCTTAGCACAGGGGGGTGACTATGGCTACACCTTC	CASSLAQGGDYGYTF
TRBV11-2	TRBJ2-7	12	.	.	TGTGCCAGCAGCTTACTTACCCCCGGGCAGTACTTC	CASSLLTPGQYF
TRBV28	TRBJ1-4	14	.	.	TGTGCCAGCACCACCCAGGGGCTGGGGGAAAAACTGTTTTTT	CASTTQGLGEKLFF
TRBV7-2	TRBJ2-7	15	.	.	TGTGCCAGCAGCGCAGGGGCTAGCGGTCCTTACGAGCAGTACTTC	CASSAGASGPYEQYF
TRBV5-1	TRBJ2-1	19	.	TRBD2	TGCGCCAGCAGCTTGGCGGGACTAGCGGGAGCCTACCCCTACAATGAGCAGTTCTTC	CASSLAGLAGAYPYNEQFF
TRBV5-6	TRBJ2-1	16	.	TRBD2	TGTGCCAGCAGCTTGAGTAGCGGGAGACCCGGCAATGAGCAGTTCTTC	CASSLSSGRPGNEQFF
TRBV4-3	TRBJ2-7	14	.	.	TGCGCCAGCAGCCTGGGGCGTTCTAGCTACGAGCAGTACTTC	CASSLGRSSYEQYF
TRBV7-9	TRBJ2-7	14	.	TRBD1	TGTGCCAGCAGCTCCCGACAGGGGGTCTACGAGCAGTACTTC	CASSSRQGVYEQYF
TRBV7-9	TRBJ2-1	12	.	.	TGTGCCAGCAGCAAAGGGGACTTGGAGCAGTTCTTC	CASSKGDLEQFF
TRBV7-8	TRBJ2-1	18	.	TRBD2	TGTGCCAGCAGCTCGTACTGGACTAGCGGGAGTTCCTACAATGAGCAGTTCTTC	CASSSYWTSGSSYNEQFF
TRBV28	TRBJ1-3	14	.	.	TGTGCCAGCAGTTTGGGCCACTCTGGAAACACCATATATTTT	CASSLGHSGNTIYF
TRBV5-1	TRBJ2-7	14	.	.	TGCGCCAGCAGCTTAAGCGGGCTCGAGAACGAGCAGTACTTC	CASSLSGLENEQYF
TRBV7-2	TRBJ1-2	14	.	.	TGTGCCAGCAGCTTAGCGTTTTCTACAGATGGCTACACCTTC	CASSLAFSTDGYTF
TRBV5-1	TRBJ2-1	12	.	.	TGCGCCAGCAGCTTGGACGGTAATGAGCAGTTCTTC	CASSLDGNEQFF
TRBV5-1	TRBJ2-7	18	.	TRBD1	TGCGCCAGCAGCCGTACCGAGGGGGCCCGGGACAGGGACTACGAGCAGTACTTC	CASSRTEGARDRDYEQYF
TRBV18	TRBJ2-7	17	.	TRBD2	TGTGCCAGCTCATCATACGGTGCTAGCGGGAGGGCGAGTGAGCAGTACTTC	CASSSYGASGRASEQYF
TRBV11-3	TRBJ2-5	17	.	.	TGTGCCAGCAGCTTAGGCCGGGACACGCTGTACCAAGAGACCCAGTACTTC	CASSLGRDTLYQETQYF
TRBV29-1	TRBJ1-2	11	.	.	TGCAGCGCACGGGTCAACTATGGCTACACCTTC	CSARVNYGYTF
TRBV2	TRBJ2-7	17	.	TRBD2	TGTGCCAGCACTGGGACTAGCGGGAGTGACGTCTCCTACGAGCAGTACTTC	CASTGTSGSDVSYEQYF
TRBV4-1	TRBJ2-5	16	.	TRBD2	TGCGCCAGCAGCCAAGGGGCGGGGGGTCCAGGAGAGACCCAGTACTTC	CASSQGAGGPGETQYF
TRBV18	TRBJ1-5	16	.	TRBD1	TGTGCCAGCTCACCCCCACGGGACAGGTTAGGACAGCCCCAGCATTTT	CASSPPRDRLGQPQHF
TRBV10-2	TRBJ1-6	15	.	.	TGCGCCAGCAGTGAACGGGACTCCTATAATTCACCCCTCCACTTT	CASSERDSYNSPLHF
TRBV11-3	TRBJ1-3	15	.	TRBD1	TGTGCCAGCAGCCGGGGACAGGCCCCTGGAAACACCATATATTTT	CASSRGQAPGNTIYF
TRBV6-5	TRBJ2-7	15	few	TRBD1	TGTGCCAGCAGTTACCCGACCGGGACAGGGGCCGAGCAGTACTTC	CASSYPTGTGAEQYF
TRBV6-5	TRBJ2-7	15	.	TRBD1	TGTGCCACTACCAACTCGGGGACAGGACCCTACGAGCAGTACTTC	CATTNSGTGPYEQYF
TRBV18	TRBJ1-2	14	.	TRBD1	TGTGCCAGCTCACCAAGGACAGGGGAGTATGGCTACACCTTC	CASSPRTGEYGYTF
TRBV6-1	TRBJ2-1	13	.	.	TGTGCCAGCAACCAGGGTGGGTACAATGAGCAGTTCTTC	CASNQGGYNEQFF
TRBV6-5	TRBJ2-7	13	.	.	TGTGCCAGCAGTAAGCCAGGTGGCCACGAGCAGTACTTC	CASSKPGGHEQYF
TRBV5-1	TRBJ2-2	16	.	TRBD1	TGCGCCAGCAGCGTGGGGGACAGATCGAACACCGGGGAGCTGTTTTTT	CASSVGDRSNTGELFF
TRBV9	TRBJ2-5	16	.	TRBD2	TGTGCCAGCAGCGAGACTAGCGGGAGGGAGGAAGAGACCCAGTACTTC	CASSETSGREEETQYF
TRBV5-1	TRBJ2-5	15	.	TRBD1	TGCGCCAGCAGCTTGGGACAGGGCTACCAAGAGACCCAGTACTTC	CASSLGQGYQETQYF
TRBV18	TRBJ1-1	13	.	.	TGTGCCAGCTCAAGAGCGGTGAACACTGAAGCTTTCTTT	CASSRAVNTEAFF
TRBV2	TRBJ1-2	13	.	.	TGTGCCAGCAGTGGGAGGCAGGCGGCTGGCTACACCTTC	CASSGRQAAGYTF
TRBV7-6	TRBJ2-3	16	.	TRBD2	TGTGCCAGCAGCCTCCAGCGGGGGGGCGTCACAGATACGCAGTATTTT	CASSLQRGGVTDTQYF
TRBV5-8	TRBJ2-2	15	.	.	TGTGCCAGCAGCGCGGGGTTTACCCTGAGGGGGGAGCTGTTTTTT	CASSAGFTLRGELFF
TRBV7-9	TRBJ2-7	15	.	TRBD2	TGTGCCAGCACCTGGGGGAAGGCTAGCGGTCTCGAGCAGTACTTC	CASTWGKASGLEQYF
TRBV29-1	TRBJ2-7	12	.	TRBD2	TGCAGCGTGGGGGGGTACTCCTACGAGCAGTACTTC	CSVGGYSYEQYF
TRBV7-6	TRBJ2-7	15	.	TRBD2	TGTGCCAGCAGCTTAGGCACTAGCGGATACTACGAGCAGTACTTC	CASSLGTSGYYEQYF
TRBV5-1	TRBJ2-1	14	.	.	TGCGCCAGCAGCCTGGGACTCGAGCACAATGAGCAGTTCTTC	CASSLGLEHNEQFF
TRBV25-1	TRBJ2-2	15	.	.	TGTGCCAGCAGTGAGGTCCAGTTTGCAACCGGGGAGCTGTTTTTT	CASSEVQFATGELFF
TRBV30	TRBJ1-2	13	.	.	TGTGCCTGGAGCACGACAGCCCCCTATGGCTACACCTTC	CAWSTTAPYGYTF
TRBV2	TRBJ2-3	17	.	TRBD2	TGTGCCAGCAGTGAAGAATCTAGCGGGAGTAGCACAGATACGCAGTATTTT	CASSEESSGSSTDTQYF
TRBV6-5	TRBJ1-2	14	.	.	TGTGCCACATCTAGACAGGCTGGGAACTATGGCTACACCTTC	CATSRQAGNYGYTF
TRBV5-1	TRBJ1-1	15	.	TRBD1	TGCGCCAGCAGCCCCCGACAGGGTATGGACACTGAAGCTTTCTTT	CASSPRQGMDTEAFF
TRBV7-2	TRBJ2-7	14	.	TRBD1	TGTGCCAGCAGCCGGGGACAGGGCGCCTACGAGCAGTACTTC	CASSRGQGAYEQYF